The clone carrying this T cell receptor beta chain turned up a few times. Trimming removed 3 bases from V and 6 bases from J, with 22 bases in between. Germline-derived CDR1 and CDR2 are LNHNV and YYDKDF (reference sequence). This CDR3 is built from 17 residues. This entry comes from a study of CD8+CD57+ T cells in acquired aplastic anemia. Whole-study context: Sorted cells (CD4+ and CD8+) yielded DNA amounts that averaged about 2.9 ug.

Profiling of TCR beta VDJ combinations and CDR3 sequences used genomic DNA as template. TCRdb re-derived calls from the reads in MiXCR, one entry per CDR3 protein. There are some 200,000 distinct CDR3 sequences in the sample; 61% occur only once, and less than 30% lies in the top ten. The TCR was taken from a human donor in good health. This chain joins TRBV15 and TRBJ2-3; D is perhaps TRBD1 (6 bases). Material for sequencing was sorted CD4+, CD8+, or CD8+CD57+ T cells (not recorded which) from PBMCs. The CDR3 loop reads CATSSTQGDRLWDTQYF. The CDR3 DNA follows: TGTGCCACCAGCAGCACACAAGGCGACAGGCTTTGGGATACGCAGTATTTT.